This entry concerns a single T cell receptor (beta chain). Its antigen is currently unknown. V gave up 7 bases and J gave up 4 bases; unmatched junction bases: 6. The CDR3 spans 13 residues. Germline CDR1 reads SQVTM; CDR2 reads ANQGSEA. Each of the CD4+ naive, central memory, regulatory and stem cell-like memory populations was sorted via CD45RO/CCR7/CD25/CD127/CD95/CD27. The sample is drawn from a study of beta chain features in type 1 diabetes. Regarding the study as a whole: Whether HLA type affects TCRB rearrangement stayed undetermined in the present work. PCR might favor shorter templates, but any such skew would affect patients and controls equally.

The authors reverse transcribed all of the isolated RNA, so sequencing captured expressed TCRB transcripts. Some clones are missing from TCRdb's copy, which holds only in-frame ones; the method was immunoSEQ multiplex PCR. The sample shows under 95,000 clones, about a third of them seen only once. This TCR derives from a young woman in good health. Sequencing was done on a sample of stem cell memory CD4+ T cells from blood. The J gene is TRBJ2-5, the V gene TRBV29-1; 10 nucleotides match TRBD1. CDR3 in amino acids: CSGGDRGAETQYF. The CDR3 DNA follows: TGCAGCGGGGGGGACAGGGGAGCAGAGACCCAGTACTTC. Full variable domain (remainder filled in from reference TRBV29-1 and TRBJ2-5): SAVISQKPSRDICQRGTSLTIQCQVDSQVTMMFWYRQQPGQSLTLIATANQGSEATYESGFVIDKFPISRPNLTFSTLTVSNMSPEDSSIYLCSGGDRGAETQYFGPGTRLLVL.